The sequence of this T cell receptor beta chain was determined in a study of T cells after yellow fever vaccination. Study-wide results and caveats: One caveat is that FACS-sorted repertoires could contain abundant clonotypes contaminating from the bulk population. A faster peak, day 5 versus 15, was reached by the weaker secondary response. A small share of clonotypes appeared in both CD4 and CD8 compartments.

The study made its TCR cDNA through 5'RACE template switching. That step introduced a universal primer site along with UMIs. TCRdb reprocessed the 5' RACE reads via MiXCR and lists one record per CDR3 protein. The sample has around 140,000 distinct CDR3 sequences, approximately 7.7% seen once. Worth noting for this clonotype: The antigen is not known.

CDR3 length equals 17 residues. Germline CDR1 SGHTA, CDR2 FQGNSA. V was pared by 1 base and J by 0 bases, with 9 bases of the junction left unmatched. The rearrangement links TRBV7-2 to TRBJ2-7; TRBD2 matches at 7 bases. This clonotype was sampled from a young man who received the YFV17D yellow fever vaccine. The sample was CD4+ T cells sorted from PBMCs, taken 5 days after the yellow fever booster vaccination. For the CDR3, the DNA is TGTGCCAGCAGCTTAGGACTAAGCGGGGCCCGCTCCTACGAGCAGTACTTC. It encodes CASSLGLSGARSYEQYF.